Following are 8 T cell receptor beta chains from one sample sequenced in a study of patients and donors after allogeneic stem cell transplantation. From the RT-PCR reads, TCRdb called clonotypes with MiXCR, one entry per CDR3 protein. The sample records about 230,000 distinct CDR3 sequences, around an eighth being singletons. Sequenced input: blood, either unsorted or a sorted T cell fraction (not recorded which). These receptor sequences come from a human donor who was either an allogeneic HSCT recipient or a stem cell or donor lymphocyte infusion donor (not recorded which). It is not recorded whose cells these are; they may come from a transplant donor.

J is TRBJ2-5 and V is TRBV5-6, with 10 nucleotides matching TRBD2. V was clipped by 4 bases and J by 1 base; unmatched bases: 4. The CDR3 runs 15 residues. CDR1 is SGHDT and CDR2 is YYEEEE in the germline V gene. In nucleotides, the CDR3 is TGTGCCAGCAGCCCGGGACTAGCGAGCCAAGAGACCCAGTACTTC. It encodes CASSPGLASQETQYF.

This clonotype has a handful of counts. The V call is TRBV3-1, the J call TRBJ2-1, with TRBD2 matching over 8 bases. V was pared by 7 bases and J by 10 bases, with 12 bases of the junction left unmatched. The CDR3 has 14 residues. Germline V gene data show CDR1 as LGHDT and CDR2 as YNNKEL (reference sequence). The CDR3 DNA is TGTGCCAGCAAGACGGGAGGGCCGGTGGGGGAGCAGTTCTTC. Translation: CASKTGGPVGEQFF.

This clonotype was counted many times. The CDR3 reads CASSLGGSKGNEQFF. CDR3 nucleotide sequence: TGTGCCAGCAGTTTAGGGGGGTCTAAGGGGAATGAGCAGTTCTTC. The chain links TRBV12-3 or TRBV12-4 to TRBJ2-1, with D possibly being TRBD1 or TRBD2 (5 bases each). The CDR3 is 15 residues long. The germline V and J ends were trimmed by 1 base and 7 bases, with 14 bases remaining between them.

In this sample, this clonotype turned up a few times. The CDR3 reads CSARGFTYNEQFF. CDR3 sequence (DNA): TGCAGTGCTAGAGGGTTTACGTACAATGAGCAGTTCTTC. The chain joins TRBV20-1 to TRBJ2-1, with no clear D. The CDR3 runs 13 residues. CDR1 is DFQATT and CDR2 is SNEGSKA in the germline V gene (reference sequence). V was trimmed by 1 base and J by 4 bases, leaving 8 bases between them.

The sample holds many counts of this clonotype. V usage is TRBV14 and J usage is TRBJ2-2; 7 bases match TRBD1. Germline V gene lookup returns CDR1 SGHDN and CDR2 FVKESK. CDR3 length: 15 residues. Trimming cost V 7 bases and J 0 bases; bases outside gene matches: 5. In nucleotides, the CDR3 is TGTGCCAGCACATGGACAGGATCGAACACCGGGGAGCTGTTTTTT. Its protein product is CASTWTGSNTGELFF.

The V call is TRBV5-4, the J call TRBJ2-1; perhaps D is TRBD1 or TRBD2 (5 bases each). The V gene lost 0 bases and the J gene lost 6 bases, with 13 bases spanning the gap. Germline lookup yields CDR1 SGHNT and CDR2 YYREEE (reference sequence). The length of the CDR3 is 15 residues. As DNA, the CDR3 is TGTGCCAGCAGCTTGGGGACGACTGGGGGCAATGAGCAGTTCTTC. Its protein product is CASSLGTTGGNEQFF.

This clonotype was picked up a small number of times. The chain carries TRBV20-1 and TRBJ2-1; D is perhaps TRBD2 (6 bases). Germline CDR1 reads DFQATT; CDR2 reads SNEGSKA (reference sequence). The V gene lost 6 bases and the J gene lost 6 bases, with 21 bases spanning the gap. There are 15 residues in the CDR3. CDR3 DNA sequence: TGCAGTGCGCAGAACACGGGGGTGGCGGGCAATGAGCAGTTCTTC. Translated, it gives CSAQNTGVAGNEQFF.

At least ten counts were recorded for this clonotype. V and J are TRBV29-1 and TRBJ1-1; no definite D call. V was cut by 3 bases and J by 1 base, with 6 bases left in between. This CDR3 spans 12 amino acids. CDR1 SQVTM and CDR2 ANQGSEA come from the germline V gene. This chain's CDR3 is CSVDRKNTEAFF. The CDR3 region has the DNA TGCAGCGTTGATCGCAAGAACACTGAAGCTTTCTTT. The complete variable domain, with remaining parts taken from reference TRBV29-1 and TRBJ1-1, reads SAVISQKPSRDICQRGTSLTIQCQVDSQVTMMFWYRQQPGQSLTLIATANQGSEATYESGFVIDKFPISRPNLTFSTLTVSNMSPEDSSIYLCSVDRKNTEAFFGQGTRLTVV.